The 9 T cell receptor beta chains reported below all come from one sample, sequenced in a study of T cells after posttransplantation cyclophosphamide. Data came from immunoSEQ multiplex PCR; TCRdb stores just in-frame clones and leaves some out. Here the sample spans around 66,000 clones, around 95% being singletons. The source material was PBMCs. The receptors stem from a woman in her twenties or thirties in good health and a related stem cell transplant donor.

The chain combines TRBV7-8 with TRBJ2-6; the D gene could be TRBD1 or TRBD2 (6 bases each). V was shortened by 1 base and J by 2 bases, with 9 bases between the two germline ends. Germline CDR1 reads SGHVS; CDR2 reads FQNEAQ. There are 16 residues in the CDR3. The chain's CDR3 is CASSLDGGAGANVLTF. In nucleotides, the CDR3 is TGTGCCAGCAGCTTAGACGGGGGCGCTGGGGCCAACGTCCTGACTTTC.

The CDR3 sequence is CASSLVGGTNEKLFF. The CDR3 region has the DNA TGTGCCAGCAGCTTAGTCGGGGGAACTAATGAAAAACTGTTTTTT. This chain uses TRBV7-6 with TRBJ1-4; a weak D match, TRBD1 (5 bases). The ends were cut back, 1 base at V and 1 base at J, with 7 bases in the middle. The germline CDR1 and CDR2 sequences are SGHVS and FNYEAQ. There are 15 residues in the CDR3.

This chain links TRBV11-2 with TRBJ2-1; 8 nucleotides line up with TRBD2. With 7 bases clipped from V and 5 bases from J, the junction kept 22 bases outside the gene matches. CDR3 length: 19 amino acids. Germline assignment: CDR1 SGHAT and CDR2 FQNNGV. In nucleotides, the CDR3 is TGTGCCAGCACCCGGACGGGGGGTTTCTGGCGGGGGGTCCACAATGAGCAGTTCTTC. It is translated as CASTRTGGFWRGVHNEQFF.

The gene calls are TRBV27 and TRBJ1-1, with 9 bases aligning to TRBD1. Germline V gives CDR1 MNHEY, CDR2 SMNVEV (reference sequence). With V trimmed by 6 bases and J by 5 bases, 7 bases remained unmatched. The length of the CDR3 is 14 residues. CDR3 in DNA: TGTGCCAGCAGGCCGACAGGGGGGGGGACTGAAGCTTTCTTT. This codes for CASRPTGGGTEAFF.

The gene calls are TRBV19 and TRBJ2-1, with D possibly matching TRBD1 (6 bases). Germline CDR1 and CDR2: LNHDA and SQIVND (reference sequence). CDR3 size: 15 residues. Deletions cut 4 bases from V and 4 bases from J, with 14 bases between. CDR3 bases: TGTGCCAGTAGTACGACCGGGACACTTTACAATGAGCAGTTCTTC. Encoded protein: CASSTTGTLYNEQFF.

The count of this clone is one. This CDR3 reads CASSQRTGARVSGNTIYF. The DNA of the CDR3 is TGTGCCAGCAGCCAGCGAACGGGGGCCAGGGTATCTGGAAACACCATATATTTT. This sequence joins TRBV9 and TRBJ1-3; TRBD1 is a possible D gene (6 bases). In germline, CDR1 is SGDLS, CDR2 YYNGEE. Trimming took 4 bases from V and 1 from J, leaving 21 bases between them. The CDR3 consists of 18 residues.

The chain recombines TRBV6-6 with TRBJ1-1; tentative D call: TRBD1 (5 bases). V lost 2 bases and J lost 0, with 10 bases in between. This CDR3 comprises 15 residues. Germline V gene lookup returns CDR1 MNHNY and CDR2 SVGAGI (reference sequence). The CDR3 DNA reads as TGTGCCAGCAGTTACCGGGGGGTTCTGAACACTGAAGCTTTCTTT. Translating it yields CASSYRGVLNTEAFF.

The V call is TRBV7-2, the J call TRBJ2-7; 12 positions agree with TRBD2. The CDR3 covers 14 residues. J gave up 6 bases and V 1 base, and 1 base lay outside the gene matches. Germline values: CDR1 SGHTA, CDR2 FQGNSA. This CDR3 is CASSLGLAGAEQYF. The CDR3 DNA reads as TGTGCCAGCAGCTTAGGACTAGCGGGGGCCGAGCAGTACTTC.

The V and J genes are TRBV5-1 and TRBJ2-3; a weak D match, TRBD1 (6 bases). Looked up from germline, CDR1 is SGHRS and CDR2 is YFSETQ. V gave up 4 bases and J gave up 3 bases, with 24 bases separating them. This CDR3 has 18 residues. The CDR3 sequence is CASSPRISGTIFTDTQYF. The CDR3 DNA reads TGCGCCAGCAGCCCTAGAATATCCGGGACAATCTTTACAGATACGCAGTATTTT.